The following is a T cell receptor beta chain sequence with its context. The specificity of this receptor is unknown. One base away there is no much larger clone; base qualities are not given. The CDR3, from cysteine to phenylalanine, totals 16 residues. Solely the CDR3 DNA is kept, with 48 bases framed from the first base. The germline V end is reduced by 2 bases and the J end by 3 bases; junction bases left unmatched: 10. The germline V gene sets CDR1 to MNHEY and CDR2 to SVGAGI. The sample belongs to a study of glioma-infiltrating T cells after dendritic cell vaccination (dated by TCRdb to 2016 to 2017). Study-level background: The cohort included 15 or so glioblastoma patients drawn from Phase I and II dendritic cell vaccination trials, of whom 9 were newly diagnosed and 6 had recurrent disease. Tumor-infiltrating lymphocyte content was quantified and tumor and blood repertoires were compared in dendritic cell-vaccinated glioblastoma patients by deep sequencing of TCR beta CDR3 regions. Between about 2003 and 2012, patients were given autologous tumor lysate-pulsed dendritic cell vaccination. The vaccine consisted of monocyte-derived dendritic cells cultured about 7 days with IL-4 and GM-CSF, then pulsed overnight with autologous tumor lysate. Patients received three intradermal dendritic cell vaccine injections at biweekly intervals in the arm below the axilla. Survival after dendritic cell vaccination was correlated with TCR sequencing metrics, such as TIL content and the overlap between tumor and blood repertoires.

Beyond this particular receptor, the publication reports: The cohort was small and heterogeneous, and full blood and tumor sets were available for few patients, with initial-recurrent tumor pairs available for even fewer patients. Longer time to progression and overall survival after dendritic cell vaccination were predicted by higher estimated pretreatment TIL content. No direct relationship between TCR clonality and survival was found, suggesting that a diverse polyclonal response may matter. The three-group TCR overlap response model was described as speculative and requiring prospective validation.

TCRB CDR3 regions were amplified from around 2.1 ug genomic DNA, or all available DNA if less, using the immunoSEQ assay. Multiplex PCR used 60 forward primers for TCR V beta segments and 13 reverse primers for J beta segments. To estimate the number of reads per starting template, synthetic control templates were added to each sample at limiting dilution. The Illumina HiSeq System generated sequencing reads of 87 bp. The study's processing was this. PCR and sequencing errors were removed by a nearest neighbor algorithm that merged closely related sequences. TCR overlap was defined as the percentage of unique tumor TCR beta sequences that were also found in the peripheral blood of the same patient. As stored in TCRdb, this immuneACCESS dataset retains in-frame rearrangements with V and J assigned. A fraction of the clones does not appear; measured against another copy, unresolved V genes explain less than half of the discrepancy, and the remainder lacks a known reason. The DNA was the basis for D and trimming; V, J and clone size are from that table. This sample gives roughly 60,000 clones in total; approximately 86% of them show up just once. Jointly, the top ten make up more than 9% of the sample.

The label giving this sample's time point can be read as: after dendritic cell vaccination, including at tumor progression/relapse. Patients were selected for having adequate residual fresh-frozen tumor tissue and more than two years of available survival data. None of the glioblastoma patients carried an isocitrate dehydrogenase mutation, although molecular status otherwise varied. PBMC were collected before vaccination, two weeks after the third vaccination, and at tumor progression if progression occurred. Genomic DNA was extracted with the Qiagen DNeasy Blood extraction Kit. The chain is made from TRBV6-5 and TRBJ2-7, and 7 junction bases match TRBD1. The TCR originated in a human donor with glioblastoma. Material: blood, obtained after dendritic cell vaccination. In nucleotide form, the sequence is TGTGCCAGCAGTTACCAAAGTGACAGGGCCGACTACGAGCAGTACTTC. This encodes CASSYQSDRADYEQYF.